These 14 T cell receptor beta chains originate from one sample sequenced in a study of blood T cell repertoires in COVID-19. Only in-frame clones appear in the TCRdb table, and some are missing; sequencing was by immunoSEQ multiplex PCR. Altogether hundreds of thousands of clones are present, 75% to 90% being singletons, with the ten largest covering under 2.5%. Sequenced material: PBMCs or T cells enriched from blood (not recorded which). The receptors were sampled from a woman aged 18-29 years who had recovered from COVID-19.

This chain connects TRBV29-1 to TRBJ2-3, with TRBD1 as a possible D gene (6 bases). V gave up 7 bases and J gave up 0 bases, with 11 bases separating them. Germline CDR1 reads SQVTM; CDR2 reads ANQGSEA. The CDR3 is 13 amino acids. The CDR3 here is CSETGTSTDTQYF. CDR3 coding DNA: TGCAGCGAGACAGGTACTAGCACAGATACGCAGTATTTT.

Only one count was recorded for this clone. This rearrangement joins TRBV5-4 to TRBJ1-1; D gene ambiguous. Germline V gene sequence: CDR1 SGHNT, CDR2 YYREEE (reference sequence). The V gene lost 0 bases and the J gene lost 1 base, with 10 bases spanning the gap. This CDR3 region has 15 residues. The CDR3 reads CASSLGASQNTEAFF. The CDR3 DNA sequence: TGTGCCAGCAGCTTGGGGGCCAGTCAGAACACTGAAGCTTTCTTT.

V usage is TRBV10-2 and J usage is TRBJ1-5; 7 bases are shared with TRBD1. Germline V lookup: CDR1 WSHSY, CDR2 SAAADI. CDR3 size: 16 residues. V lost 5 bases, J lost 4 bases, and 11 bases stayed unmatched. CDR3: CASSRQGGGRNQPQHF. The CDR3 DNA is TGCGCCAGCAGTAGGCAGGGGGGTGGCAGAAATCAGCCCCAGCATTTT.

The gene calls are TRBV27 and TRBJ2-7; D possibly corresponds to TRBD1 (5 bases). This CDR3 spans 14 amino acids. Germline V CDR1 and CDR2: MNHEY, SMNVEV (reference sequence). V lost 5 bases and J 3 bases, leaving 14 bases between the germline ends. Here the CDR3 DNA reads TGTGCCAGCAGTGATGCCGACAGCAACTACGAGCAGTACTTC. It encodes CASSDADSNYEQYF.

V is TRBV15 and J is TRBJ2-7; 10 nucleotides line up with TRBD2. The CDR3 is 17 residues long. The germline CDR1 and CDR2 sequences are LNHNV and YYDKDF (reference sequence). V trimming: 0 bases; J trimming: 5 bases; junction bases outside the gene matches: 10. CDR3 in amino acids: CATSRDRGERGGHEQYF. CDR3 DNA: TGTGCCACCAGCAGAGACCGCGGGGAGCGGGGGGGCCACGAGCAGTACTTC. Full variable domain (remainder filled in from reference TRBV15 and TRBJ2-7): DAMVIQNPRYQVTQFGKPVTLSCSQTLNHNVMYWYQQKSSQAPKLLFHYYDKDFNNEADTPDNFQSRRPNTSFCFLDIRSPGLGDTAMYLCATSRDRGERGGHEQYFGPGTRLTVT.

The chain couples TRBV5-8 to TRBJ1-2; D is possibly TRBD1 (5 bases). Germline V CDR1 and CDR2: SGHTS, YDEGEE. The CDR3 has 14 residues. Trimming took off 0 bases at V and 8 bases at J, with 14 bases between the two ends. CDR3 bases: TGTGCCAGCAGCTTGGCCTCGGCAGGGCGAGGCTACACCTTC. Its protein is CASSLASAGRGYTF.

The rearrangement links TRBV10-1 to TRBJ1-2, with TRBD1 matching 9 bases. The V gene's germline CDR1 is WNHNN and CDR2 SYGVQD (reference sequence). The CDR3 sequence is 13 residues long. Trimming removed 7 bases from V and 8 bases from J; junction bases left unmatched: 8. As DNA, the CDR3 is TGCGCCAGCATCCCGGACAGGGGAGACGGCTACACCTTC. It codes for CASIPDRGDGYTF.

CDR3 region: CASSGHRQGAASSSYEQYF. CDR3 sequence (DNA): TGTGCCAGCAGTGGCCACCGACAGGGGGCTGCCTCTAGCTCCTACGAGCAGTACTTC. The V gene is TRBV2, the J gene TRBJ2-7, with 10 bases lining up with TRBD1. CDR1 is SNHLY, CDR2 FYNNEI, per germline. The CDR3 spans 19 residues. After removal of 4 bases from V and 0 bases from J, the junction contained 15 bases not matched to a gene.

The V and J genes are TRBV6-5 and TRBJ1-1, with 8 bases matching TRBD1. This CDR3 region has 15 residues. Germline-derived CDR1 and CDR2 are MNHEY and SVGAGI. The V and J ends lost 4 bases and 3 bases, in that order; junction bases with no gene match: 7. The CDR3 DNA sequence: TGTGCCAGCAGTTCAGGACAGGGAGGGTACACTGAAGCTTTCTTT. Residues: CASSSGQGGYTEAFF.

This chain links TRBV2 with TRBJ1-1; maybe TRBD1 (5 bases). The CDR3 has 14 residues. V dropped 6 bases and J dropped 0 bases, with 11 bases sitting between them. Germline CDR1 reads SNHLY; CDR2 reads FYNNEI. The CDR3: CASRSTELNTEAFF. The CDR3 DNA sequence: TGTGCCAGCAGGTCGACAGAACTGAACACTGAAGCTTTCTTT.

This clone has only a few counts. The chain recombines TRBV5-5 with TRBJ2-2; the match to TRBD1 covers 7 bases. This CDR3 region has 15 residues. The germline gives CDR1 SGHKS, CDR2 YYEKEE (reference sequence). After removal of 1 base from V and 4 bases from J, the junction contained 4 bases not matched to a gene. In DNA, the CDR3 is TGTGCCAGCAGCTTGACAGGGGCGGTCACCGGGGAGCTGTTTTTT. This codes for CASSLTGAVTGELFF.

The rearrangement joins TRBV3-1 (or the pseudogene TRBV3-2) to TRBJ2-1; TRBD1 agrees at 10 bases. Germline CDR1 LGHDT, CDR2 YNNKEL (reference sequence). J lost 12 bases, V lost 4 bases, and 3 bases had no gene match. The CDR3 is 12 residues long. DNA of the CDR3: TGTGCCAGCAGCCTAAGGGACAGGGGGCAGTTCTTC. It is translated as CASSLRDRGQFF.

CDR3 sequence (DNA): TGTGCCACCAGTGATGCACCGGGACTAGGCTTGCATGAGCAGTTCTTC. Translating gives CATSDAPGLGLHEQFF. This chain connects TRBV24-1 to TRBJ2-1, with 8 bases fitting TRBD2. V shed 3 bases, J shed 8 bases, and the junction held 11 bases outside the gene matches. CDR1 is KGHDR and CDR2 is SFDVKD in the germline V gene. The CDR3 loop spans 16 amino acids.

The V and J genes are TRBV19 and TRBJ1-5, with D perhaps TRBD1 (6 bases). The CDR3 loop spans 16 amino acids. Trimming cost V 7 bases and J 4 bases, with 20 bases left between them. Germline lookup yields CDR1 LNHDA and CDR2 SQIVND (reference sequence). The CDR3: CASNQGTPESNQPQHF. CDR3 coding DNA: TGTGCCAGTAATCAAGGGACACCCGAATCGAATCAGCCCCAGCATTTT.